The 30 T cell receptor beta chains given below trace back to one sample, sequenced in a study of T cells in Graves' hyperthyroidism and ophthalmopathy. The source material, RNA transcripts, was used to amplify TCR beta CDR3 regions. HTBI primers were the set used in a first-round RT-PCR of the TCR CDR3. MiXCR, run by TCRdb on the multiplex PCR reads, gives a single entry per CDR3 protein. The sample lists roughly 650,000 distinct CDR3 sequences; about 16% were seen once. The sample comprised blood. The receptors shown here come from a woman in her forties with Graves' ophthalmopathy.

The J gene is TRBJ2-3, the V gene TRBV4-2; D may match TRBD1 or TRBD2 (6 bases each). This CDR3 region has 15 residues. Germline V gene lookup returns CDR1 LGHNA and CDR2 YNFKEQ. V was pared by 1 base and J by 6 bases, with 14 bases between. CDR3 nucleotide sequence: TGTGCCAGCAGCCAAGGGTTCAGAGGGGGGGATACGCAGTATTTT. Its protein is CASSQGFRGGDTQYF.

At least ten counts were recorded for this clonotype. The chain combines TRBV10-3 with TRBJ2-5; 11 bases line up with TRBD2. V lost 2 bases to trimming and J lost 1 base; unmatched junction nucleotides: 3. This CDR3 is built from 16 residues. Germline assignment: CDR1 ENHRY and CDR2 SYGVKD. The CDR3 loop reads CAISEPSGGSQETQYF. In DNA, the CDR3 is TGTGCCATCAGTGAGCCTAGCGGGGGGTCCCAAGAGACCCAGTACTTC.

The chain joins TRBV5-1 to TRBJ2-7; weak D call: TRBD2 (5 bases). Per the germline V gene, CDR1 is SGHRS and CDR2 is YFSETQ. This CDR3 has 13 residues. V was cut by 5 bases and J by 4 bases, with 13 bases left in between. The DNA of the CDR3 is TGCGCCAGCAGGAGTGGCTCGGGGTACGAGCAGTACTTC. Its protein is CASRSGSGYEQYF.

On this clonotype: This CDR3 fails to terminate in the conserved phenylalanine or tryptophan, so it likely reflects a read error. The chain has TRBV12-3 or TRBV12-4 and TRBJ1-4; 7 bases align to TRBD1. Unmatched junction bases numbered 8, after V lost 6 bases and J lost 4 bases. This CDR3 spans 15 amino acids. DNA of the CDR3: TGTGCCAGCAGCCAAATACAGGGGAATAATGAAAAACTGTTTTCT. This codes for CASSQIQGNNEKLFS.

The rearrangement uses TRBV20-1 and TRBJ2-7, with 11 bases aligning to TRBD1. The CDR3 has 19 residues. Germline values: CDR1 DFQATT, CDR2 SNEGSKA (reference sequence). V gave up 6 bases and J gave up 4 bases; unmatched junction bases: 23. CDR3 nucleotide sequence: TGCAGTGCCAGCACTCCCGGGACAGGGGGTCTAGCGGGACCTTACGAGCAGTACTTC. Amino acid sequence: CSASTPGTGGLAGPYEQYF.

This clonotype was found a few times. This chain uses TRBV6-1 with TRBJ2-1, with 8 bases lining up with TRBD1. The germline V gene has CDR1 MNHNS and CDR2 SASEGT. V lost 6 bases to trimming and J lost 3 bases; unmatched junction nucleotides: 4. The CDR3 is made up of 14 amino acids. The DNA of the CDR3 is TGTGCCAGCAGCAGGGGGCTCGGCTACAATGAGCAGTTCTTC. Protein sequence: CASSRGLGYNEQFF.

This clonotype was detected only a few times. CDR3 sequence reads: CASSLAQTGSYGYTF. In nucleotides, the CDR3 is TGTGCCAGCAGCTTAGCCCAGACAGGAAGCTATGGCTACACCTTC. The V gene is TRBV11-3, the J gene TRBJ1-2, with a weak D call TRBD1 (6 bases). The CDR3 runs 15 residues. The germline V and J ends were trimmed by 1 base and 4 bases, with 13 bases remaining between them. The germline V gene encodes CDR1 SGHNT and CDR2 YENEEA. Combining the CDR3 with reference TRBV11-3 and TRBJ1-2 gives the whole variable domain EAGVVQSPRYKIIEKKQPVAFWCNPISGHNTLYWYLQNLGQGPELLIRYENEEAVDDSQLPKDRFSAERLKGVDSTLKIQPAELGDSAVYLCASSLAQTGSYGYTFGSGTRLTVV.

V is TRBV6-1 and J is TRBJ1-4; 9 bases map to TRBD1. The ends lost 6 bases at V and 7 bases at J; junction bases unmatched: 6. The V gene's germline CDR1 is MNHNS and CDR2 SASEGT. The CDR3 length is 14 residues. This CDR3 is CASSTGGDLEKLFF. The CDR3 DNA sequence: TGTGCCAGCAGCACAGGGGGCGACCTTGAAAAACTGTTTTTT.

This clonotype was detected many times. The chain is built from TRBV28 and TRBJ2-7; 8 bases are shared with TRBD1. Germline CDR1 reads MDHEN; CDR2 reads SYDVKM. Trimming cost V 8 bases and J 5 bases; bases outside gene matches: 11. CDR3 length equals 14 residues. The CDR3 here is CASGSGGAVNEQYF. DNA of the CDR3: TGTGCCAGCGGGTCAGGGGGCGCAGTAAACGAGCAGTACTTC.

The genes are TRBV19 and TRBJ1-1; D unclear. V lost 3 bases, J lost 1 base, and 3 bases lay in between. Per germline, CDR1 LNHDA and CDR2 SQIVND (reference sequence). This CDR3 contains 12 residues. CDR3 residues: CASSIRNTEAFF. The DNA of the CDR3 is TGTGCCAGTAGTATCCGGAACACTGAAGCTTTCTTT.

This clonotype has more than one count but fewer than ten. The chain employs TRBV12-3 or TRBV12-4 and TRBJ2-1, with 9 bases matching TRBD1. The CDR3 totals 16 residues. Trimming removed 1 base from V and 7 bases from J; junction bases left unmatched: 8. Here the CDR3 DNA reads TGTGCCAGCAGTTTAGGGAGACAGGGGGGGAAAAATGAGCAGTTCTTC. The encoded protein is CASSLGRQGGKNEQFF.

This clonotype showed up just a few times. The rearrangement joins TRBV11-2 to TRBJ2-6; D gene uncertain. The germline CDR1 and CDR2 sequences are SGHAT and FQNNGV. The CDR3 loop spans 15 amino acids. V lost 5 bases to trimming and J lost 0 bases, with 8 bases between them. The CDR3 bases are TGTGCCAGCAGCGCGATGAACTCTGGGGCCAACGTCCTGACTTTC. The encoded protein is CASSAMNSGANVLTF. The whole variable domain, filled in from reference TRBV11-2 and TRBJ2-6, reads EAGVAQSPRYKIIEKRQSVAFWCNPISGHATLYWYQQILGQGPKLLIQFQNNGVVDDSQLPKDRFSAERLKGVDSTLKIQPAKLEDSAVYLCASSAMNSGANVLTFGAGSRLTVL.

This clonotype was counted only a few times. The rearrangement uses TRBV5-1 and TRBJ2-3; 7 nucleotides match TRBD2. CDR1 and CDR2 (germline): SGHRS, YFSETQ. The CDR3 contains 15 residues. Losses at the gene ends were 4 bases for V and 1 base for J; bases not matched to a gene: 6. CDR3 bases: TGCGCCAGCAGCATGGAGCGGGGCCGCACAGATACGCAGTATTTT. Amino acids: CASSMERGRTDTQYF. Supplemented by reference TRBV5-1 and TRBJ2-3, the full variable domain reads KAGVTQTPRYLIKTRGQQVTLSCSPISGHRSVSWYQQTPGQGLQFLFEYFSETQRNKGNFPGRFSGRQFSNSRSEMNVSTLELGDSALYLCASSMERGRTDTQYFGPGTRLTVL.

This clonotype was seen many times. The V and J genes are TRBV6-1 and TRBJ2-1, with TRBD2 matching over 7 bases. V dropped 6 bases and J dropped 0; count of bases not matched to a gene: 8. The length of the CDR3 is 16 residues. CDR1 and CDR2 from the germline V gene are MNHNS and SASEGT. CDR3 DNA: TGTGCCAGCAGGTTACTAGCGTCCGTCTCCTACAATGAGCAGTTCTTC. Amino acids: CASRLLASVSYNEQFF.

This clonotype has ten or more counts. CDR3 nucleotides: TGTGCCAGCAGTCCAAAGGCGGGACTCGCAGATACGCAGTATTTT. Translation gives CASSPKAGLADTQYF. The chain has TRBV3-1 and TRBJ2-3; perhaps TRBD2 as D (6 bases). Trimming shortened V by 6 bases and J by 4 bases, and 17 bases separated the two germline ends. Germline CDR1 reads LGHDT; CDR2 reads YNNKEL (reference sequence). The length of the CDR3 is 15 residues.

This chain joins TRBV18 and TRBJ1-1; D may be TRBD1 (6 bases). Germline assignment: CDR1 KGHSH and CDR2 LQKENI. V lost 4 bases to trimming and J lost 4 bases, with 16 bases between them. The CDR3 consists of 15 residues. CDR3 nucleotide sequence: TGTGCCAGCTCACAACTGGGGGGCGCGAGCACTGAAGCTTTCTTT. Translation gives CASSQLGGASTEAFF.

This clonotype has just a few counts. V and J are TRBV25-1 and TRBJ2-3; unclear D gene. The germline V gene encodes CDR1 MGHDK and CDR2 SYGVNS. CDR3 length: 16 residues. V lost 1 base, J lost 0 bases, and 11 bases lay in between. This CDR3 is CASSELTTPSTDTQYF. The CDR3 region has the DNA TGTGCCAGCAGTGAATTGACAACTCCTAGCACAGATACGCAGTATTTT. The variable domain in full, completed from reference TRBV25-1 and TRBJ2-3, reads EADIYQTPRYLVIGTGKKITLECSQTMGHDKMYWYQQDPGMELHLIHYSYGVNSTEKGDLSSESTVSRIRTEHFPLTLESARPSHTSQYLCASSELTTPSTDTQYFGPGTRLTVL.

This clonotype was recorded many times. The V call is TRBV7-9, the J call TRBJ1-1; D is possibly TRBD1 (5 bases). Deletions cut 7 bases from V and 8 bases from J, with 14 bases between. The V gene's germline CDR1 is SEHNR and CDR2 FQNEAQ (reference sequence). This CDR3 contains 12 residues. The CDR3 here is CASTTNKGEAFF. The CDR3 DNA sequence: TGTGCCAGCACCACCAACAAGGGGGAAGCTTTCTTT.

This clonotype appeared many times. This chain joins TRBV20-1 and TRBJ1-1; D call uncertain. The germline gives CDR1 DFQATT, CDR2 SNEGSKA (reference sequence). The CDR3 has 11 residues. V lost 0 bases and J lost 3, with 2 bases in between. As DNA, the CDR3 is TGCAGTGCTAGAGAGGACACTGAAGCTTTCTTT. It codes for CSAREDTEAFF.

This clonotype was detected ten times or more. The chain is built from TRBV7-8 and TRBJ2-5; TRBD2 is a possible D gene (6 bases). The germline gives CDR1 SGHVS, CDR2 FQNEAQ. The CDR3 consists of 15 residues. Trimming removed 5 bases from V and 4 bases from J, with 17 bases in between. The CDR3 spells CASSENLALGETQYF. CDR3 in DNA: TGTGCCAGCAGCGAAAACCTAGCGCTCGGAGAGACCCAGTACTTC.

This clonotype has ten or more counts. CDR3 region: CATIAIPNEQFF. The CDR3 nucleotides read TGTGCCACCATAGCCATCCCCAATGAGCAGTTCTTC. The chain is built from TRBV28 and TRBJ2-1; D ambiguous. The CDR3 extends over 12 amino acids. CDR1 and CDR2 from the germline V gene are MDHEN and SYDVKM. V lost 10 bases to trimming and J lost 6 bases, with 13 bases between them.

This clonotype was observed many times. The genes are TRBV7-9 and TRBJ1-3; 8 nucleotides agree with TRBD1. Germline CDR1 is SEHNR and CDR2 is FQNEAQ (reference sequence). The CDR3 runs to 17 residues. V gave up 4 bases and J gave up 4 bases; unmatched junction bases: 12. DNA for the CDR3: TGTGCCAGCAGCTATGGACAGGGTGGTCCCTCGGGAAACACCATATATTTT. Translation gives CASSYGQGGPSGNTIYF.

In this sample, this clonotype turned up a few times. This chain connects TRBV2 to TRBJ2-3, with TRBD2 matching 14 bases. CDR1 is SNHLY and CDR2 is FYNNEI in the germline V gene. The J segment lost 0 bases and the V segment lost 4 bases, leaving 3 bases of the junction unmatched. The CDR3 contains 17 residues. CDR3: CASSGTSGGLSTDTQYF. As DNA, the CDR3 is TGTGCCAGCAGTGGGACTAGCGGGGGGCTTAGCACAGATACGCAGTATTTT. Using reference TRBV2 and TRBJ2-3 for the parts outside the CDR3, the full variable domain is EPEVTQTPSHQVTQMGQEVILRCVPISNHLYFYWYRQILGQKVEFLVSFYNNEISEKSEIFDDQFSVERPDGSNFTLKIRSTKLEDSAMYFCASSGTSGGLSTDTQYFGPGTRLTVL.

Worth noting for this clonotype: This may be a read error: a much more frequent sequence differs by one nucleotide. The chain is built from TRBV12-3 or TRBV12-4 and TRBJ2-1; the match to TRBD1 covers 7 bases. The CDR3 is made up of 16 amino acids. Trimming removed 3 bases from V and 2 bases from J; junction bases left unmatched: 7. The CDR3 DNA reads as TGTGCCAGCAGTTTCGTCAGGGGGAGTACCTACAATGAGCAGTTCTTC. It specifies CASSFVRGSTYNEQFF.

The chain is built from TRBV27 and TRBJ1-2; 7 nucleotides line up with TRBD1. CDR1 is MNHEY and CDR2 is SMNVEV in the germline V gene (reference sequence). There are 14 residues in the CDR3. With V trimmed by 0 bases and J by 5 bases, 3 bases remained unmatched. The CDR3 loop is CASSLSGRGYGYTF. The CDR3 coding sequence is TGTGCCAGCAGTTTATCTGGCAGGGGGTATGGCTACACCTTC.

At least ten counts were recorded for this clonotype. The V gene is TRBV18, the J gene TRBJ2-1; 10 bases are a match to TRBD2. The trim removed 2 bases at V and 6 bases at J, leaving 7 bases unmatched. The germline V gene encodes CDR1 KGHSH and CDR2 LQKENI. This CDR3 is built from 16 residues. The CDR3 region has the DNA TGTGCCAGCTCACCATCCCTAGCGGGAGAAGCCAATGAGCAGTTCTTC. Translation gives CASSPSLAGEANEQFF.

There are many counts of this clonotype. The chain carries TRBV6-1 and TRBJ1-1; no reliable D call. Germline-derived CDR1 and CDR2 are MNHNS and SASEGT. V dropped 7 bases and J dropped 5 bases, with 11 bases sitting between them. The CDR3 is 12 residues long. CDR3 nucleotides: TGTGCCAGCACCAGGAGAAGGACTGAAGCTTTCTTT. This codes for CASTRRRTEAFF.

This clonotype was seen at least ten times. The chain employs TRBV13 and TRBJ2-7, with TRBD1 as a possible D gene (6 bases). Germline-derived CDR1 and CDR2 are PRHDT and FYEKMQ (reference sequence). The V end lost 1 base, the J end lost 3 bases, and 10 bases lay between the germline ends. The CDR3 has 14 amino acids. The CDR3 loop reads CASSLEGEGYEQYF. In DNA form, the CDR3 reads TGTGCCAGCAGCTTAGAGGGGGAAGGCTACGAGCAGTACTTC.

The chain uses TRBV25-1 and TRBJ1-1; the D gene is possibly TRBD1 (5 bases). Trimming removed 6 bases at V and 1 base at J, with 12 bases between. The CDR3 sequence is 14 residues long. From germline, CDR1 is MGHDK and CDR2 SYGVNS. As DNA, the CDR3 is TGTGCCAGCAGCCGTGGACACCAGAACACTGAAGCTTTCTTT. Residues: CASSRGHQNTEAFF.

In this sample, this clonotype turned up many times. The rearrangement links TRBV7-3 to TRBJ2-1; 14 nucleotides match TRBD2. The CDR3 is 18 amino acids. V was pared by 2 bases and J by 5 bases, with 8 bases of the junction left unmatched. CDR1 SGHTA and CDR2 FQGTGA come from the germline V gene. CDR3 residues: CASSLGGPGLAGDNEQFF. The DNA of the CDR3 is TGTGCCAGCAGCTTAGGGGGCCCGGGACTAGCGGGGGACAATGAGCAGTTCTTC.